The sequence of this T cell receptor (beta chain) was determined in a study of metastatic and nonmetastatic thyroid tumors. Patients were all untreated before their thyroid surgery. With MiXCR, TCRdb reprocessed the PCR reads. The table records roughly 40,000 clones, 9.5% to 13% of them present only once. Per the germline V gene, CDR1 is MNHNS and CDR2 is SASEGT. V was clipped by 6 bases and J by 4 bases; unmatched bases: 6. This CDR3 comprises 16 residues. In its sample, this clone was seen many times. The receptor's source is a male donor with papillary thyroid cancer or a benign thyroid nodule (not recorded which). Some clones in this sample may be carry-over from other donors' samples. The specimen sequenced was blood. The genes are TRBV6-1 and TRBJ2-3; 14 nucleotides line up with TRBD2. This CDR3 reads CASSPRLAGGPDTQYF. The CDR3 bases are TGTGCCAGCAGCCCTCGACTAGCGGGAGGGCCAGATACGCAGTATTTT.